These 3 T cell receptor beta chains share one sample of origin, sequenced in a study of T cells in localized non-small cell lung cancer. TCRdb's table, derived via immunoSEQ multiplex PCR, lists solely in-frame clones and lacks some. The sample gives 20,000 to 25,000 clones, 85% to 90% of which show up once; 10% to 15% is in the top ten. Sequencing was performed on PBMCs, taken before any cancer treatment. These receptors came from a man aged 35 to 70 with stage II squamous cell lung carcinoma.

The V gene is TRBV2, the J gene TRBJ2-2; D possibly corresponds to TRBD1 (6 bases). This CDR3 has 16 amino acids. From germline, CDR1 is SNHLY and CDR2 FYNNEI. V lost 2 bases and J 1 base, leaving 11 bases between the germline ends. CDR3 residues: CASSEMGHLNTGELFF. The CDR3, as DNA: TGTGCCAGCAGTGAAATGGGACATCTGAACACCGGGGAGCTGTTTTTT.

The CDR3 DNA is TGCACCAGCAGCCATTGGCAGACAGCCCGGACTAATGAAAAACTGTTTTTT. Residues: CTSSHWQTARTNEKLFF. The chain uses TRBV1 and TRBJ1-4; the table's D call, TRBD1, has no DNA check behind it. TRBV1 is shown as a pseudogene. The CDR3 loop spans 17 amino acids.

The chain joins TRBV18 to TRBJ1-3; D is uncertain. This CDR3 spans 11 amino acids. The germline CDR1 and CDR2 sequences are KGHSH and LQKENI. Trimming removed 8 bases at V and 4 bases at J, with 6 bases between. The DNA for the CDR3 is TGTGCCAGCGCTGCAGGAAACACCATATATTTT. Its protein product is CASAAGNTIYF.